This section outlines one T cell receptor beta chain sequence together with its context. Its antigen remains unidentified. Per-base qualities were not stored, and no clone one base away is much larger. Patients with autoimmune disease history or receiving systemic immunosuppression were excluded from the trial. Peripheral blood for TCR sequencing was drawn from every dose cohort at baseline, at cycle 4 day 1 and at cycle 7 day 1. Samples were obtained from an open-label, multicenter, first-in-human phase I dose-escalation trial of ivuxolimab. Adults with locally advanced or metastatic head and neck squamous cell, hepatocellular, melanoma or renal cell carcinoma were enrolled in the trial. CD4+ and CD8+ T cells were sorted separately from peripheral blood before TCR sequencing. The germline V gene gives CDR1 as LGHNT and CDR2 as FRNRAP. Including the terminal cysteine and phenylalanine, the CDR3 comprises 14 residues. Solely the CDR3 DNA is kept, with 42 bases framed from the first base. The junction shows trimming of 0 bases on V and 6 bases on J, plus 12 bases between the germline ends.

Genomic DNA was extracted from sorted cells for sequencing of the TCRbeta CDR3 region. The immunoSEQ Assay was used for sequencing of TCRbeta CDR3 regions. The source is immuneACCESS, and TCRdb retained only in-frame sequences with V and J called. Part of the clones is not carried over; for the studies checked, unresolved V genes explain less than half of this, and the remainder is unexplained. The sample includes 50,000 to 70,000 clones, with 85% observed a single time. The top ten clones comprise approximately 3% of the sample. The data are from a study of OX40 agonist ivuxolimab in advanced cancers. The study in broad terms: Ivuxolimab was a fully human IgG2 agonistic monoclonal antibody targeting the costimulatory receptor OX40 (CD134). Intravenous ivuxolimab was administered to patients every 2 weeks at six dose levels: 0.01, 0.1, 0.3, 1.5, 3 and 10 mg/kg. Of the 50 or so patients in dose escalation, about 20 had hepatocellular carcinoma, some 15 had melanoma, 9 had renal cell carcinoma and 9 had head and neck cancer. A male proportion of 75% to 85% and a mean age of around 60 years, ranging from roughly 23 to 90, were recorded for the dose-escalation cohort. Prior anti-PD-1, anti-PD-L1 or anti-CTLA-4 therapy was permitted, and 40% of dose-escalation patients had received checkpoint inhibitors. Three dose-escalation patients achieved partial responses, one with hepatocellular carcinoma and two with cutaneous melanoma. The purpose of peripheral TCRbeta sequencing was to test whether ivuxolimab changed TCR sequence diversity and led to clonal T-cell expansion. The paper describes the monotherapy dose-escalation part (N of about 54 patients) of the phase I trial of ivuxolimab. What the work shows at the level of the full study, not this receptor alone: In the 0.1-3.0 mg/kg groups, partial responders had among the lowest normalized peripheral clonal expansion, particularly in CD8+ T cells. Antigen specificity was not determined for the clonally expanded peripheral T cells. At doses of 0.1 to 3.0 mg/kg, clonal expansion of both CD4+ and CD8+ T cells in blood was seen between baseline and week 6. After ivuxolimab, more expanded clones were found on average in CD8+ T cells than in CD4+ T cells. Low levels of normalized T-cell clonal expansion were also seen in some patients who did not respond.

This sample comprised CD4+ or CD8+ T cells sorted from blood, obtained in a trial of the OX40 agonist ivuxolimab. This receptor chain uses TRBV12-5 and TRBJ2-7; perhaps TRBD1 is the D gene, with 5 bases matching. This sequence was found in an adult with an advanced solid tumor such as melanoma, head and neck, liver or kidney cancer. The DNA is TGTGCTAGTGGTTTGGTAGGGTCAGGGCGCGAGCAGTACTTC. The encoded protein is CASGLVGSGREQYF.